This TCR beta chain was captured in a study of blood T cell repertoires in COVID-19. On the study more broadly: Acute and convalescent COVID-19 specimens originated in the United States, Italy and Spain.

In the original processing: Estimation of nucleated cell counts relied on the amplification of reference gene primers. TCRdb's copy holds only in-frame clones and misses some; the assay was immunoSEQ multiplex PCR. V, J and clone size derive from that table, while D and trimming were established from the DNA sequence. The table includes fewer than 350,000 clones, about 90% detected once. Adults between roughly 18 and 90 years of age took part from under 30 US areas. Each participant's cohort was designated according to participant-reported clinical history. V lost 7 bases and J 10 bases, leaving 20 bases between the germline ends. The CDR3 has 15 amino acids. Germline CDR1 is SNHLY and CDR2 is FYNNEI.

The rearrangement links TRBV2 to TRBJ1-6, with D perhaps TRBD1 (6 bases). The sample was PBMCs or T cells enriched from blood (not recorded which). The receptor was isolated from a woman under 40 with acute COVID-19. In DNA form, the CDR3 reads TGTGCCAGCACCCTCCAAAGGGGGACGAGCTCACCCCTCCACTTT. Its translation: CASTLQRGTSSPLHF.